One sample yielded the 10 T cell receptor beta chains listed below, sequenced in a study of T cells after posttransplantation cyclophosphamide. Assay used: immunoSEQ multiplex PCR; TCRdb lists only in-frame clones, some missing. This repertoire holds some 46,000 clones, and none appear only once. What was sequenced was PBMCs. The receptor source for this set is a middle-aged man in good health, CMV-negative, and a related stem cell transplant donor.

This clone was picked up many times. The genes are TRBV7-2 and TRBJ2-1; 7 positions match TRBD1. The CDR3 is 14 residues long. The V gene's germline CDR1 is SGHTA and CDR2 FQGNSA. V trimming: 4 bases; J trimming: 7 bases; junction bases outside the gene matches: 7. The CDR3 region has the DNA TGTGCCAGCAGCTCGGCGACAGGGTTGAATGAGCAGTTCTTC. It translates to CASSSATGLNEQFF.

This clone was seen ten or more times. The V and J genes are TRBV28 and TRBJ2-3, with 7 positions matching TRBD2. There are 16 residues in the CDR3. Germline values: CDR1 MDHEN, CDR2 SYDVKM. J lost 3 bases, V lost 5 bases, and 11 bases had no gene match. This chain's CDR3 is CASSPQRDGETDTQYF. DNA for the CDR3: TGTGCCAGCAGTCCCCAGCGGGACGGTGAGACAGATACGCAGTATTTT.

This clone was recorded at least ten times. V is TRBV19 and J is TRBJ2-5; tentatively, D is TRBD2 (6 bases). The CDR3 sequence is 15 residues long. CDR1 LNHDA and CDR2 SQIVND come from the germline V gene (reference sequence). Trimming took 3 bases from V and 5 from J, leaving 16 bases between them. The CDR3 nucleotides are TGTGCCAGTAGTATTTTCGGGGGAGCAGGGGAGACCCAGTACTTC. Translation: CASSIFGGAGETQYF.

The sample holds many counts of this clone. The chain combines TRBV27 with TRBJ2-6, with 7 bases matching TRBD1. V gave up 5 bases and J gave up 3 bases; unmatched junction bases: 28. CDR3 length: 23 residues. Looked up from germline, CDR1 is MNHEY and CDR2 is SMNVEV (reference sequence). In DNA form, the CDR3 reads TGTGCCAGCAGTCTACCCATGCTCCCCTCTACGACAGGGCCTGGTCTTGGGGCCAACGTCCTGACTTTC. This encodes CASSLPMLPSTTGPGLGANVLTF. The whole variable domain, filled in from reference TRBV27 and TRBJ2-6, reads EAQVTQNPRYLITVTGKKLTVTCSQNMNHEYMSWYRQDPGLGLRQIYYSMNVEVTDKGDVPEGYKVSRKEKRNFPLILESPSPNQTSLYFCASSLPMLPSTTGPGLGANVLTFGAGSRLTVL.

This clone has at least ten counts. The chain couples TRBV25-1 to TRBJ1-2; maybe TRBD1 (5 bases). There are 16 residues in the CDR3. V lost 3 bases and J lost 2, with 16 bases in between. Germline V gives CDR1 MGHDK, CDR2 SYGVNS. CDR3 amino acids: CASSDPLKGRNYGYTF. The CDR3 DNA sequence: TGTGCCAGCAGTGATCCCCTAAAGGGGAGGAACTATGGCTACACCTTC.

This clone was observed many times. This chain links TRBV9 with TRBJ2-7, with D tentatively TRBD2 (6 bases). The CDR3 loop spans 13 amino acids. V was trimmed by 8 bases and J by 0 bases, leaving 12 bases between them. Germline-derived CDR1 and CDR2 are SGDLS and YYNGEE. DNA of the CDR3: TGTGCCAGTGGAGGGGTGAGCTCCTACGAGCAGTACTTC. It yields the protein CASGGVSSYEQYF.

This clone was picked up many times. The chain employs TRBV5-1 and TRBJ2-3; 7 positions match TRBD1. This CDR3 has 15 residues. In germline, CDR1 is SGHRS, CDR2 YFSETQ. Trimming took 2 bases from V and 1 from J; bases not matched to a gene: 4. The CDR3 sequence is CASSFQGDGTDTQYF. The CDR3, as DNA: TGCGCCAGCAGCTTCCAGGGGGATGGCACAGATACGCAGTATTTT.

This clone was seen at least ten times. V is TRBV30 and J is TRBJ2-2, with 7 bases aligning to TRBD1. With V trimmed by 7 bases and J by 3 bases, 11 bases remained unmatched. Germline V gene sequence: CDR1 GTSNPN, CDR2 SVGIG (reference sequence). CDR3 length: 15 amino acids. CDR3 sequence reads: CAYPGQTTDTGELFF. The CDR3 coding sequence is TGTGCCTATCCGGGACAGACTACGGACACCGGGGAGCTGTTTTTT.

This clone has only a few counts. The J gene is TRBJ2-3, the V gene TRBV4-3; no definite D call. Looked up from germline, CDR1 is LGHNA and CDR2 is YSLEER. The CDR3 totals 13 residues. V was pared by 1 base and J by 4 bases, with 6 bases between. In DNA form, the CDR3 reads TGCGCCAGCAGCCAAGTTGAGGCAGATACGCAGTATTTT. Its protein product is CASSQVEADTQYF.

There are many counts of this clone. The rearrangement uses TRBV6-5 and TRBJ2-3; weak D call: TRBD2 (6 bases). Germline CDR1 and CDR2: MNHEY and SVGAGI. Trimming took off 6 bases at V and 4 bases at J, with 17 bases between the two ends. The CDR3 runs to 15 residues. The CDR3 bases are TGTGCCAGCAGGGACCGTCGGCGGGAATCAGATACGCAGTATTTT. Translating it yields CASRDRRRESDTQYF.